These 14 T cell receptor beta chains originate from one sample sequenced in a study of T cells in localized non-small cell lung cancer. The method was immunoSEQ multiplex PCR; TCRdb's version includes in-frame clones alone and lacks a portion of them. The table records about 79,000 clones, 88% of them present only once. The sequenced sample was peripheral blood, obtained before any cancer treatment. These receptors were obtained from a woman between 40 and 69 years old with stage I squamous cell lung carcinoma.

V and J are TRBV5-1 and TRBJ2-5; 7 nucleotides line up with TRBD1. The CDR3 is 13 residues long. J was trimmed by 5 bases and V by 9 bases; bases with no gene match: 10. The germline V gene has CDR1 SGHRS and CDR2 YFSETQ. This CDR3 is CATTTGLGETQYF. The DNA of the CDR3 is TGCGCCACCACGACAGGGTTAGGGGAGACCCAGTACTTC. The full variable domain, in which reference TRBV5-1 and TRBJ2-5 provide the parts outside the CDR3, is KAGVTQTPRYLIKTRGQQVTLSCSPISGHRSVSWYQQTPGQGLQFLFEYFSETQRNKGNFPGRFSGRQFSNSRSEMNVSTLELGDSALYLCATTTGLGETQYFGPGTRLLVL.

V usage is TRBV5-1 and J usage is TRBJ1-4; D is uncertain. Per the germline V gene, CDR1 is SGHRS and CDR2 is YFSETQ. With 5 bases removed from V and 5 bases from J, the gap between germline ends came to 19 bases. The CDR3 has 16 amino acids. The CDR3 loop reads CASRRQSRFSNEKLFF. The CDR3 DNA sequence: TGCGCCAGCAGAAGGCAGAGCCGATTCTCGAATGAAAAACTGTTTTTT.

CDR3 sequence: CSVEEGETQYF. Written as DNA, the CDR3 is TGCAGCGTTGAAGAAGGGGAGACCCAGTACTTC. This chain links TRBV29-1 with TRBJ2-5, with D unresolved. With 0 bases removed from V and 5 bases from J, the gap between germline ends came to 4 bases. CDR1 is SQVTM, CDR2 ANQGSEA, per germline. There are 11 residues in the CDR3.

The V gene is TRBV9, the J gene TRBJ2-7; 9 nucleotides agree with TRBD2. The germline V gene encodes CDR1 SGDLS and CDR2 YYNGEE. V shed 4 bases, J shed 2 bases, and the junction held 19 bases outside the gene matches. This CDR3 comprises 19 residues. The CDR3 nucleotides read TGTGCCAGCAGCCCCCGGGGGAGCGGGGGGCCCGATGGGACCTACGAGCAGTACTTC. Encoded protein: CASSPRGSGGPDGTYEQYF. The complete variable domain, with remaining parts taken from reference TRBV9 and TRBJ2-7, reads DSGVTQTPKHLITATGQRVTLRCSPRSGDLSVYWYQQSLDQGLQFLIQYYNGEERAKGNILERFSAQQFPDLHSELNLSSLELGDSALYFCASSPRGSGGPDGTYEQYFGPGTRLTVT.

The V call is TRBV6-1, the J call TRBJ1-2; 9 bases agree with TRBD1. This CDR3 has 13 amino acids. CDR1 MNHNS and CDR2 SASEGT come from the germline V gene. The J segment lost 7 bases and the V segment lost 7 bases, leaving 7 bases of the junction unmatched. The CDR3 sequence: CASIEDRGSGYTF. DNA of the CDR3: TGTGCCAGCATTGAGGACAGGGGATCTGGCTACACCTTC.

The chain links TRBV2 to TRBJ1-3, with D possibly being TRBD1 (6 bases). This CDR3 is 13 amino acids long. CDR1 and CDR2 from the germline V gene are SNHLY and FYNNEI. Deletions cut 5 bases from V and 12 bases from J, with 17 bases between. CDR3 nucleotide sequence: TGTGCCAGCAGTTATCGACAGGAGAGCAACATATATTTT. Translating it yields CASSYRQESNIYF.

V gene TRBV28 combines with J gene TRBJ1-4; no reliable D call. Deletions cut 7 bases from V and 8 bases from J, with 17 bases between. The CDR3 length is 14 residues. Germline V CDR1 and CDR2: MDHEN, SYDVKM. The CDR3: CASTVDPSREKLFF. The CDR3 DNA reads as TGTGCCAGCACCGTGGACCCCTCAAGGGAAAAACTGTTTTTT.

V usage is TRBV11-3 and J usage is TRBJ1-1; D uncertain. Germline V gives CDR1 SGHNT, CDR2 YENEEA. CDR3 length: 13 residues. Deletions cut 0 bases from V and 0 bases from J, with 2 bases between. CDR3 DNA: TGTGCCAGCAGCTTAGAGTTGAACACTGAAGCTTTCTTT. It yields the protein CASSLELNTEAFF. The full variable domain, with the rest looked up from reference TRBV11-3 and TRBJ1-1, is EAGVVQSPRYKIIEKKQPVAFWCNPISGHNTLYWYLQNLGQGPELLIRYENEEAVDDSQLPKDRFSAERLKGVDSTLKIQPAELGDSAVYLCASSLELNTEAFFGQGTRLTVV.

V is TRBV4-2 and J is TRBJ1-2, with D unclear. V lost 0 bases and J 4 bases, leaving 6 bases between the germline ends. Germline-derived CDR1 and CDR2 are LGHNA and YNFKEQ. There are 13 residues in the CDR3. In DNA, the CDR3 is TGTGCCAGCAGCCAAGATAGCCTCTATGGCTACACCTTC. The encoded protein is CASSQDSLYGYTF.

The chain combines TRBV5-1 with TRBJ2-1; 11 nucleotides line up with TRBD1. Trimming cost V 4 bases and J 8 bases; bases outside gene matches: 14. This CDR3 is built from 17 residues. CDR1 and CDR2 from the germline V gene are SGHRS and YFSETQ. The CDR3 bases are TGCGCCAGCAGCCCCACGTTCGGGACAGGGGGTATCTATGAGCAGTTCTTC. It yields the protein CASSPTFGTGGIYEQFF.

The chain links TRBV20-1 to TRBJ1-2; D remains ambiguous. The germline V gene has CDR1 DFQATT and CDR2 SNEGSKA (reference sequence). Trimming cost V 8 bases and J 3 bases, with 10 bases left between them. The CDR3 totals 11 residues. Here the CDR3 reads CSPSLDYGYTF. CDR3 sequence (DNA): TGCAGTCCGTCGCTTGACTATGGCTACACCTTC.

The chain carries TRBV7-8 and TRBJ1-5; 8 bases align to TRBD1. V shed 5 bases, J shed 4 bases, and the junction held 7 bases outside the gene matches. The CDR3 runs 15 residues. Germline V gene lookup returns CDR1 SGHVS and CDR2 FQNEAQ. The chain's CDR3 is CASSIRQGNNQPQHF. In DNA, the CDR3 is TGTGCCAGCAGCATAAGACAGGGGAATAATCAGCCCCAGCATTTT.

This clone has a handful of counts. V gene TRBV7-6 combines with J gene TRBJ1-2, with a weak D call TRBD1 (5 bases). This CDR3 comprises 15 residues. V was clipped by 1 base and J by 4 bases, with 13 bases between them. Germline CDR1 and CDR2: SGHVS and FNYEAQ. The CDR3 DNA is TGTGCCAGCAGCTTAGATGAGGGGTTCCTCTATGGCTACACCTTC. Amino acid sequence: CASSLDEGFLYGYTF.

The rearrangement joins TRBV5-1 to TRBJ1-1; the match to TRBD1 covers 7 bases. Germline CDR1 reads SGHRS; CDR2 reads YFSETQ. V lost 0 bases to trimming and J lost 4 bases; unmatched junction nucleotides: 9. This CDR3 has 16 amino acids. CDR3 residues: CASSLGPGQTGTEAFF. CDR3 bases: TGCGCCAGCAGCTTGGGACCGGGACAGACGGGCACTGAAGCTTTCTTT.